The 18 T cell receptor beta chains below all came from one sample that was sequenced in a study of cytomegalovirus exposure and HLA in healthy donors. PCR was performed using 60 Vbeta and 13 Jbeta primers. The assay was immunoSEQ multiplex PCR, and TCRdb's table has in-frame clones only and misses some. The sample has 90,000 or so clones, about 80% seen once. Sample: PBMCs. The source is a man between 45 and 60 years old in good health and CMV-seropositive.

The chain links TRBV4-1 to TRBJ2-1; TRBD2 matches 9 bases. Germline CDR1 MGHRA, CDR2 YSYEKL. This CDR3 has 16 residues. Losses at the gene ends were 1 base for V and 5 bases for J; bases not matched to a gene: 6. The CDR3: CASSQVLASGDNEQFF. The CDR3 region has the DNA TGCGCCAGCAGCCAAGTTTTGGCTAGCGGGGACAATGAGCAGTTCTTC.

J is TRBJ1-5 and V is TRBV18; 9 nucleotides line up with TRBD1. The CDR3 has 15 residues. V lost 3 bases to trimming and J lost 6 bases; unmatched junction nucleotides: 6. The germline V gene encodes CDR1 KGHSH and CDR2 LQKENI. For the CDR3, the DNA is TGTGCCAGCTCACCCGGACAGGGGACTAGTCAGCCCCAGCATTTT. This sequence encodes CASSPGQGTSQPQHF.

V usage is TRBV7-9 and J usage is TRBJ2-7, with D unclear. Germline loops: CDR1 SEHNR, CDR2 FQNEAQ (reference sequence). V lost 6 bases to trimming and J lost 5 bases, with 5 bases between them. There are 10 residues in the CDR3. DNA for the CDR3: TGTGCCAGCAGGACACACGAGCAGTACTTC. Protein sequence: CASRTHEQYF.

The chain links TRBV6-1 to TRBJ1-1, with D tentatively TRBD1 (6 bases). The CDR3 sequence is 12 residues long. The V gene lost 8 bases and the J gene lost 2 bases, with 9 bases spanning the gap. Germline-derived CDR1 and CDR2 are MNHNS and SASEGT. The CDR3 nucleotides read TGTGCCAGCTACAGGGTTAACACTGAAGCTTTCTTT. It specifies CASYRVNTEAFF.

This chain joins TRBV6-5 and TRBJ2-3; 9 bases align to TRBD1. V gave up 0 bases and J gave up 1 base; unmatched junction bases: 2. Germline assignment: CDR1 MNHEY and CDR2 SVGAGI. The CDR3 covers 16 residues. The CDR3 bases are TGTGCCAGCAGTTACTCTTGGACAGGGGGCACAGATACGCAGTATTTT. The encoded protein is CASSYSWTGGTDTQYF.

The chain couples TRBV4-1 to TRBJ2-1, with 7 bases lining up with TRBD1. The CDR3 contains 15 residues. CDR1 is MGHRA and CDR2 is YSYEKL in the germline V gene. V shed 3 bases and J 6 bases; nucleotides not matched to a gene: 8. The CDR3 sequence: CASSQITGVSNEQFF. The CDR3 DNA reads TGCGCCAGCAGCCAGATAACAGGGGTTAGCAATGAGCAGTTCTTC.

This CDR3 reads CASSPGTGGSEQYF. The CDR3, as DNA: TGTGCCAGCTCACCAGGGACAGGGGGCTCCGAGCAGTACTTC. The chain is built from TRBV18 and TRBJ2-7; the match to TRBD1 covers 12 bases. V lost 2 bases, J lost 6 bases, and 2 bases stayed unmatched. Germline values: CDR1 KGHSH, CDR2 LQKENI. The CDR3 covers 14 residues. Drawing the rest from reference TRBV18 and TRBJ2-7, the complete variable domain is NAGVMQNPRHLVRRRGQEARLRCSPMKGHSHVYWYRQLPEEGLKFMVYLQKENIIDESGMPKERFSAEFPKEGPSILRIQQVVRGDSAAYFCASSPGTGGSEQYFGPGTRLTVT.

This clone was counted between two and nine times. V and J are TRBV7-3 and TRBJ2-1; perhaps TRBD2 as D (7 bases). Germline CDR1 reads SGHTA; CDR2 reads FQGTGA. The V end lost 2 bases, the J end lost 12 bases, and 11 bases lay between the germline ends. The CDR3 is made up of 12 amino acids. In DNA form, the CDR3 reads TGTGCCAGCAGCTTAGCGGGGGCCGCGCAGTTCTTC. Protein: CASSLAGAAQFF.

This rearrangement joins TRBV11-3 to TRBJ2-7; TRBD2 agrees at 12 bases. CDR3 length: 15 residues. With V trimmed by 5 bases and J by 3 bases, 5 bases remained unmatched. Germline V gene lookup returns CDR1 SGHNT and CDR2 YENEEA. The CDR3 DNA follows: TGTGCCAGCAGCCCCCGACTAGCGGGGGACTACGAGCAGTACTTC. This gives the protein CASSPRLAGDYEQYF.

Remarks on this clone: One end of the junction fails to match germline, which may point to a read error. This chain connects TRBV19 to TRBJ2-5; 9 bases fit TRBD2. This CDR3 contains 17 residues. The germline CDR1 and CDR2 sequences are LNHDA and SQIVND (reference sequence). CDR3 DNA: TGTGTCAGTAGTATCCGGGGGATAGCGGGAGCCCCAGAGACCCAGTACTTC. Protein sequence: CVSSIRGIAGAPETQYF.

This clone was detected only a few times. The chain uses TRBV11-2 and TRBJ1-3; a possible D gene is TRBD1 (5 bases). Trimming left V 3 bases short and J 0 bases short, with 21 bases between. This CDR3 contains 19 residues. Germline V gene sequence: CDR1 SGHAT, CDR2 FQNNGV. For the CDR3, the DNA is TGTGCCAGCAGCTTGACCCATAGACAGCAGCTTTTCTCTGGAAACACCATATATTTT. Its translation is CASSLTHRQQLFSGNTIYF.

The chain has TRBV6-1 and TRBJ2-6; D remains unclear. Germline CDR1 is MNHNS and CDR2 is SASEGT. Between the trimmed V and J ends, which lost 4 bases and 0 bases, there was a span of 10 bases. The CDR3 sequence is 16 residues long. The CDR3 DNA reads TGTGCCAGCAGTGGCATAACCAGCTCTGGGGCCAACGTCCTGACTTTC. Amino acids: CASSGITSSGANVLTF.

The chain employs TRBV2 and TRBJ2-1, with D unclear. In germline, CDR1 is SNHLY, CDR2 FYNNEI. V lost 5 bases and J lost 6, with 14 bases in between. The CDR3 length is 14 residues. The CDR3 reads CASSPSRSGNEQFF. As DNA, the CDR3 is TGTGCCAGCAGTCCCAGCCGGAGTGGCAATGAGCAGTTCTTC.

The chain links TRBV15 to TRBJ2-2; unclear D gene. This CDR3 has 13 amino acids. Trimming shortened V by 0 bases and J by 6 bases, and 5 bases separated the two germline ends. Per the germline V gene, CDR1 is LNHNV and CDR2 is YYDKDF (reference sequence). The CDR3 DNA is TGTGCCACCAGCAGAGATCGGTCCGGGGAGCTGTTTTTT. This gives the protein CATSRDRSGELFF.

The chain links TRBV11-1 to TRBJ2-7, with D unresolved. Germline values: CDR1 SGHAT, CDR2 FQDESV (reference sequence). V lost 3 bases, J lost 10 bases, and 13 bases lay in between. This CDR3 is built from 12 residues. CDR3 loop: CASSFPSSGQYF. CDR3 bases: TGTGCCAGCAGCTTCCCAAGTTCAGGCCAGTACTTC.

This clone was detected a few times. The chain combines TRBV18 with TRBJ2-3, with D possibly matching TRBD2 (5 bases). Trimming left V 8 bases short and J 0 bases short, with 9 bases between. Germline V gene lookup returns CDR1 KGHSH and CDR2 LQKENI. This CDR3 is 13 amino acids long. As DNA, the CDR3 is TGTGCCAGCAGCGGCGGGAGCACAGATACGCAGTATTTT. Translation gives CASSGGSTDTQYF.

The chain carries TRBV2 and TRBJ2-4; TRBD2 is a possible D gene (6 bases). Germline loops: CDR1 SNHLY, CDR2 FYNNEI. The V gene lost 6 bases and the J gene lost 12 bases, with 21 bases spanning the gap. There are 14 residues in the CDR3. The CDR3 nucleotides are TGTGCCAGCAGCCCAGCCGGGGGTTGGGGCAGTCAGTACTTC. Protein product: CASSPAGGWGSQYF.

In its sample, this clone was seen once. The chain couples TRBV4-1 to TRBJ2-6; D not resolved. The V gene lost 0 bases and the J gene lost 1 base, with 7 bases spanning the gap. The V gene's germline CDR1 is MGHRA and CDR2 YSYEKL. There are 16 residues in the CDR3. This CDR3 is CASSQEVRSGANVLTF. CDR3 sequence (DNA): TGCGCCAGCAGCCAAGAAGTTCGGTCTGGGGCCAACGTCCTGACTTTC.